This paragraph reports one T cell receptor beta chain. Its antigen is unidentified. The V and J ends lost 0 bases and 9 bases respectively, with 15 bases between them. The CDR3 is made up of 15 amino acids. Germline V gives CDR1 MGHRA, CDR2 YSYEKL. Naive-designated CD8 cells lacked CD45RO, were positively enriched for CCR7, and omitted terminally differentiated effector memory CD45RA+ cells. The sample originates from a study of shared clonotypes between healthy human individuals. Study outcomes and limitations: Even with large depth, rarefaction showed that sorted-subset sequencing was incomplete.

Using immunoSEQ multiplex PCR, the repertoire was profiled, and TCRdb retains in-frame clones only, with some absent. The data hold about 2.1 million clones, with roughly 93% observed a single time. Material for sequencing was naive CD8+ T cells from PBMCs. This sequence joins TRBV4-1 and TRBJ2-1, with a tentative D call TRBD1 (5 bases). This sequence originates from a man aged 18-30 years in good health. Some clones in this sample may be carry-over from other donors' samples. The CDR3 DNA reads as TGCGCCAGCAGCCAAGAACCAGGTGAAGGGGTTGAGCAGTTCTTC. Its translation: CASSQEPGEGVEQFF.